Shown below are 8 T cell receptor beta chains from a single sample sequenced in a study of T cell repertoires in cytomegalovirus infection. Their antigens are not known. TCRdb ran MiXCR on the reads and lists one entry per CDR3 protein. The table lists roughly 920,000 distinct CDR3 sequences, about a third of them singletons. This specimen was cultured CD8+ T cells from PBMCs, taken from culture after CMV antigen stimulation. The source is a human donor in good health (CMV status not recorded). Some clones in this sample may be carry-over from other donors' samples.

This clonotype was counted only a few times. The chain recombines TRBV5-5 with TRBJ1-5, with TRBD1 as a possible D gene (6 bases). The germline V gene encodes CDR1 SGHKS and CDR2 YYEKEE (reference sequence). Trimming stripped 3 bases from V and 0 bases from J, with 10 bases between. The CDR3 has 15 amino acids. The CDR3 here is CASSYGTTSNQPQHF. DNA of the CDR3: TGTGCCAGCAGCTATGGGACAACTAGCAATCAGCCCCAGCATTTT.

This clonotype turned up a few times. The chain is built from TRBV20-1 and TRBJ1-1; D is perhaps TRBD1 (6 bases). The CDR3 sequence is 15 residues long. V was pared by 0 bases and J by 1 base, with 12 bases between. Germline V gene sequence: CDR1 DFQATT, CDR2 SNEGSKA (reference sequence). CDR3 sequence: CSARDLAGANTEAFF. The DNA of the CDR3 is TGCAGTGCTAGAGATCTCGCGGGGGCGAACACTGAAGCTTTCTTT.

In regard to this clonotype: Just one base apart from a much larger clone, this may be a read error. V gene TRBV12-3 or TRBV12-4 combines with J gene TRBJ2-7; 8 bases map to TRBD1. This CDR3 has 15 residues. V shed 5 bases and J 3 bases; nucleotides not matched to a gene: 9. Written as DNA, the CDR3 is TGTGCCAGCAGTCGGGACAGGAACGCCATCTACGAGCAGTACGTC. As protein: CASSRDRNAIYEQYV.

This clonotype has just a few counts. The chain is built from TRBV7-9 and TRBJ1-1; no clear D. The CDR3 is 14 amino acids. V gave up 3 bases and J gave up 5 bases, with 13 bases separating them. CDR1 and CDR2 (germline): SEHNR, FQNEAQ (reference sequence). The CDR3 here is CASSFPGGRTEAFF. CDR3 nucleotides: TGTGCCAGCAGCTTCCCGGGAGGGAGGACTGAAGCTTTCTTT.

Here the CDR3 DNA reads TGTGCCAGCCTCCCAATAGGGACAAGGAGGACCGGGGAGCTGTTTTTT. Its translation is CASLPIGTRRTGELFF. V is TRBV12-3 or TRBV12-4 and J is TRBJ2-2; a possible D gene is TRBD1 (6 bases). Trimming cost V 8 bases and J 5 bases, with 21 bases left between them. This CDR3 has 16 amino acids.

This clonotype occurred many times. In DNA, the CDR3 is TGCGCCAGCAGCCTAGCCCTGGGGACTGAAGCTTTCTTT. Translation gives CASSLALGTEAFF. This rearrangement joins TRBV5-1 to TRBJ1-1; D unclear. This CDR3 comprises 13 residues. The germline V and J ends were trimmed by 4 bases and 5 bases, with 12 bases remaining between them. The germline CDR1 and CDR2 sequences are SGHRS and YFSETQ. Based on the CDR3 plus reference TRBV5-1 and TRBJ1-1, the full variable domain is KAGVTQTPRYLIKTRGQQVTLSCSPISGHRSVSWYQQTPGQGLQFLFEYFSETQRNKGNFPGRFSGRQFSNSRSEMNVSTLELGDSALYLCASSLALGTEAFFGQGTRLTVV.

The chain carries TRBV7-8 and TRBJ2-5, with TRBD2 matching 15 bases. J gave up 3 bases and V 5 bases, and 22 bases lay outside the gene matches. The germline CDR1 and CDR2 sequences are SGHVS and FQNEAQ. CDR3 length: 22 amino acids. CDR3 DNA sequence: TGTGCCAGCAGCACCCCGGGGACTAGCGGGGGGTTCTTTCTAGGTTTTGAAGAGACCCAGTACTTC. It translates to CASSTPGTSGGFFLGFEETQYF.

In its sample, this clonotype was seen a few times. The chain recombines TRBV4-1 with TRBJ2-5, with TRBD1 as a possible D gene (6 bases). V shed 2 bases and J shed 5 bases, with 12 bases lying between them. The CDR3 covers 14 residues. The germline CDR1 and CDR2 sequences are MGHRA and YSYEKL. CDR3 amino acids: CASSQRAGVETQYF. The CDR3 DNA follows: TGCGCCAGCAGCCAACGGGCAGGGGTCGAGACCCAGTACTTC.